This is a list of T cell receptor beta chains from one sample in a study of technical replicates of blood from a few donors. Assay used: immunoSEQ multiplex PCR; TCRdb lists only in-frame clones, some missing. The data contain about 60,000 clones, around 92% of them seen just once; the ten biggest clones take up roughly 4.2%. Sequencing was done on a sample of PBMCs. These receptor sequences come from a human donor in good health. Some clones in this sample may be carry-over from other donors' samples. CDR3s include the opening cysteine and the closing phenylalanine or tryptophan. D genes are given only for firm matches. Clone size is not always given. Where it is, it says once, few, many or a class for expanded clones.

d_call clone_size cdr3_length j_call v_call cdr3_nt cdr3_aa
TRBD1 NA 13 TRBJ2-1 TRBV5-1 TGCGCCAGCAGCACAGGGGGGCCGTCTGAGCAGTTCTTC CASSTGGPSEQFF
NA NA 12 TRBJ1-1 TRBV5-1 TGCGCCAGCAGACAGGGATCCACTGAAGCTTTCTTT CASRQGSTEAFF
TRBD1 once 16 TRBJ1-3 TRBV9 TGTGCCAGCAGCGTAGGACAGGGGGCGCCTGGAAACACCATATATTTT CASSVGQGAPGNTIYF
NA NA 13 TRBJ2-7 TRBV6-5 TGTGCCAGCAGTTACGGGGGGGGCTCGGAGCAGTACTTC CASSYGGGSEQYF
NA many 15 TRBJ1-2 TRBV15 TGTGCCACCAGCAGGGAATTTACAGGGAAGGAAGGCTACACCTTC CATSREFTGKEGYTF
TRBD1 NA 16 TRBJ2-7 TRBV7-2 TGTGCCAGCAGCCGACAAGCTACAGGGGGCGAAGGCGAGCAGTACTTC CASSRQATGGEGEQYF
NA NA 15 TRBJ2-5 TRBV7-9 TGTGCCAGCAGCTCCATCCGGGATGGAGGAGAGACCCAGTACTTC CASSSIRDGGETQYF
TRBD2 NA 18 TRBJ2-2 TRBV2 TGTGCCAGCAGTAGACTAGCGGGAGGGAACGCGAACACCGGGGAGCTGTTTTTT CASSRLAGGNANTGELFF
TRBD1 NA 15 TRBJ1-2 TRBV4-2 TGTGCCAGCAGCCAAGGTGGACAGGGGCACTATGGCTACACCTTC CASSQGGQGHYGYTF
TRBD1 NA 14 TRBJ2-7 TRBV6-1 TGTGCCAGCAGCCTCCGGGACAGAGGTCTTGAGCAGTACTTC CASSLRDRGLEQYF
TRBD1 NA 19 TRBJ1-3 TRBV2 TGTGCCAGCGGAAGATGGGACAGGACGACCAGAAACTCTGGAAACACCATATATTTT CASGRWDRTTRNSGNTIYF